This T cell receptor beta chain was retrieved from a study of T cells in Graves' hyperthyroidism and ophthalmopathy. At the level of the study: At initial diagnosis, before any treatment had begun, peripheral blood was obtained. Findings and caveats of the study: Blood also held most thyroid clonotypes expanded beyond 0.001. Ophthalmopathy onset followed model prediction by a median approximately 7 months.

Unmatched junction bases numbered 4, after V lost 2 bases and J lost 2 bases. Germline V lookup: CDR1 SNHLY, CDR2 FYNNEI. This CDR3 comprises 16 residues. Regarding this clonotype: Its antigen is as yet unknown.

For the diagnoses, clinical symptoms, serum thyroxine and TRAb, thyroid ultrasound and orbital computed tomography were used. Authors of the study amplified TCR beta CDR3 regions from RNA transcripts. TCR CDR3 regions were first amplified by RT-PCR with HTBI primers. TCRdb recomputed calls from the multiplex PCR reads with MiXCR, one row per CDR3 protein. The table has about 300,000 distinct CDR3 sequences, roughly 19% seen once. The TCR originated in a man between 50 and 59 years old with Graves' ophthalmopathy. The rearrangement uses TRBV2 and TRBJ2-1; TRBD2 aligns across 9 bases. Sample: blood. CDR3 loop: CASSELAGSTYNEQFF. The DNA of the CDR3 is TGTGCCAGCAGTGAACTAGCGGGATCAACCTACAATGAGCAGTTCTTC.